These 29 T cell receptor beta chains share one sample of origin, sequenced in a study of blood T cell repertoires in COVID-19. TCRdb's table, derived via immunoSEQ multiplex PCR, lists solely in-frame clones and lacks some. The repertoire holds some 29,000 clones, with around 89% as singletons. Sequences were obtained from peripheral blood. Receptors originate from a human donor in a cohort sampled during active COVID-19.

The V and J genes are TRBV5-4 and TRBJ2-1; D unresolved. In germline, CDR1 is SGHNT, CDR2 YYREEE (reference sequence). The V and J ends lost 0 bases and 6 bases respectively, with 7 bases between them. The CDR3 sequence is 13 residues long. The CDR3 spells CASSLDGVNEQFF. The CDR3 DNA follows: TGTGCCAGCAGCTTGGACGGTGTCAATGAGCAGTTCTTC. The complete variable domain, with remaining parts taken from reference TRBV5-4 and TRBJ2-1, reads ETGVTQSPTHLIKTRGQQVTLRCSSQSGHNTVSWYQQALGQGPQFIFQYYREEENGRGNFPPRFSGLQFPNYSSELNVNALELDDSALYLCASSLDGVNEQFFGPGTRLTVL.

The V call is TRBV3-1 (or the pseudogene TRBV3-2), the J call TRBJ2-3; TRBD2 agrees at 11 bases. This CDR3 spans 14 amino acids. Trimming removed 4 bases from V and 11 bases from J; junction bases left unmatched: 8. Germline CDR1 and CDR2: LGHDT and YNNKEL (reference sequence). The CDR3, as DNA: TGTGCCAGCAGCCCGGGACTAGCGGCAGCCAGGCAGTATTTT. Translating it yields CASSPGLAAARQYF.

CDR3 amino acids: CASSLYNEQFF. The CDR3 DNA follows: TGTGCCAGCAGTTTATACAATGAGCAGTTCTTC. The V call is TRBV2, the J call TRBJ2-1; no definite D call. The V and J ends lost 5 bases and 4 bases respectively, with 3 bases between them. Germline V gene data show CDR1 as SNHLY and CDR2 as FYNNEI. This CDR3 is built from 11 residues.

The V and J genes are TRBV5-1 and TRBJ2-5; 10 nucleotides match TRBD2. There are 14 residues in the CDR3. Per germline, CDR1 SGHRS and CDR2 YFSETQ. Trimming cost V 4 bases and J 2 bases; bases outside gene matches: 2. CDR3 loop: CASSTAGGQETQYF. As DNA, the CDR3 is TGCGCCAGCAGCACAGCGGGGGGGCAAGAGACCCAGTACTTC.

This CDR3 reads CASSRQGNTEAFF. CDR3 coding DNA: TGTGCCAGCAGTCGACAGGGGAACACTGAAGCTTTCTTT. This chain uses TRBV2 with TRBJ1-1; 7 nucleotides agree with TRBD1. The CDR3 consists of 13 residues. CDR1 is SNHLY and CDR2 is FYNNEI in the germline V gene. J gave up 1 base and V 5 bases, and 1 base lay outside the gene matches.

The chain joins TRBV11-2 to TRBJ1-2; TRBD1 matches at 8 bases. The germline V gene has CDR1 SGHAT and CDR2 FQNNGV. With 4 bases clipped from V and 4 bases from J, the junction kept 2 bases outside the gene matches. This CDR3 region has 13 residues. CDR3 coding DNA: TGTGCCAGCAGCTCAGGGGGCACCTATGGCTACACCTTC. Translating gives CASSSGGTYGYTF.

J is TRBJ2-7 and V is TRBV11-2; D might be TRBD1 (5 bases). Germline V gene sequence: CDR1 SGHAT, CDR2 FQNNGV. This CDR3 region has 13 residues. V was cut by 5 bases and J by 2 bases, with 10 bases left in between. The CDR3 nucleotides are TGTGCCAGCAGCCAGGACATCACCTACGAGCAGTACTTC. Residues: CASSQDITYEQYF.

By share of the sample, this clone is medium-sized. The chain employs TRBV19 and TRBJ2-3; D is ambiguous. The CDR3 loop spans 14 amino acids. Trimming stripped 0 bases from V and 5 bases from J, with 9 bases between. CDR1 LNHDA and CDR2 SQIVND come from the germline V gene (reference sequence). This CDR3 is CASSIDHSQDTQYF. As DNA, the CDR3 is TGTGCCAGTAGTATAGATCACTCCCAAGATACGCAGTATTTT. Using reference TRBV19 and TRBJ2-3 for the parts outside the CDR3, the full variable domain is DGGITQSPKYLFRKEGQNVTLSCEQNLNHDAMYWYRQDPGQGLRLIYYSQIVNDFQKGDIAEGYSVSREKKESFPLTVTSAQKNPTAFYLCASSIDHSQDTQYFGPGTRLTVL.

This chain connects TRBV5-1 to TRBJ1-3, with a possible D match to TRBD1 (5 bases). Trimming removed 4 bases at V and 3 bases at J, with 14 bases between. Germline V gives CDR1 SGHRS, CDR2 YFSETQ. CDR3 size: 15 residues. This CDR3 reads CASSELGGNGNTIYF. The CDR3 coding sequence is TGCGCCAGCAGCGAGCTGGGGGGGAATGGAAACACCATATATTTT.

The genes are TRBV9 and TRBJ2-5; D may be TRBD1 (6 bases). The CDR3 covers 15 residues. V was shortened by 3 bases and J by 4 bases, with 16 bases between the two germline ends. Germline V gene lookup returns CDR1 SGDLS and CDR2 YYNGEE. CDR3 DNA sequence: TGTGCCAGCAGCGGCACTCAGGGGCTAGGAGAGACCCAGTACTTC. Its protein is CASSGTQGLGETQYF.

This chain uses TRBV3-1 (or the pseudogene TRBV3-2) with TRBJ1-1; 7 bases agree with TRBD1. The CDR3 spans 14 residues. Germline V gene lookup returns CDR1 LGHDT and CDR2 YNNKEL (reference sequence). J was trimmed by 7 bases and V by 4 bases; bases with no gene match: 9. CDR3 DNA sequence: TGTGCCAGCAGCCCCCAAGGGACAGCCCGTGAAGCTTTCTTT. Its translation is CASSPQGTAREAFF.

This rearrangement joins TRBV5-1 to TRBJ2-2, with TRBD2 identical over 9 bases. V lost 0 bases and J lost 4; bases outside the gene matches: 4. This CDR3 comprises 16 residues. Germline V lookup: CDR1 SGHRS, CDR2 YFSETQ. This chain's CDR3 is CASSLERGAITGELFF. The CDR3 nucleotides read TGCGCCAGCAGCTTGGAGCGGGGGGCAATCACCGGGGAGCTGTTTTTT.

The CDR3 here is CASSRQGGYNEQFF. Written as DNA, the CDR3 is TGTGCCAGCAGCAGACAGGGGGGGTACAATGAGCAGTTCTTC. This chain uses TRBV11-3 with TRBJ2-1; 9 bases map to TRBD1. The CDR3 has 14 residues. Per the germline V gene, CDR1 is SGHNT and CDR2 is YENEEA. V was pared by 5 bases and J by 4 bases, with 3 bases of the junction left unmatched.

The chain carries TRBV19 and TRBJ2-1, with 11 bases aligning to TRBD1. With 6 bases clipped from V and 4 bases from J, the junction kept 5 bases outside the gene matches. There are 15 residues in the CDR3. Germline V gene sequence: CDR1 LNHDA, CDR2 SQIVND (reference sequence). This CDR3 reads CASSNRDRGYNEQFF. The CDR3 nucleotides read TGTGCCAGTAGCAACCGGGACAGGGGGTACAATGAGCAGTTCTTC.

The chain joins TRBV7-2 to TRBJ1-2; the D gene is possibly TRBD1 (6 bases). CDR3 length: 14 amino acids. Germline V gene lookup returns CDR1 SGHTA and CDR2 FQGNSA. The V and J ends lost 5 bases and 8 bases respectively, with 18 bases between them. The CDR3 DNA follows: TGTGCCAGCAGCCGGGGGGCAGGGCCTTCCGGCTACACCTTC. Translated: CASSRGAGPSGYTF.

The chain carries TRBV6-5 and TRBJ1-1, with a weak D call TRBD1 (6 bases). Per the germline V gene, CDR1 is MNHEY and CDR2 is SVGAGI. Trimming took off 5 bases at V and 4 bases at J, with 17 bases between the two ends. The CDR3 is made up of 15 amino acids. CDR3 protein: CASSQEGGGPTEAFF. CDR3 bases: TGTGCCAGCAGTCAGGAGGGGGGGGGCCCCACTGAAGCTTTCTTT.

The chain couples TRBV30 to TRBJ1-6; a weak D match, TRBD1 (6 bases). CDR3 length: 16 amino acids. Germline values: CDR1 GTSNPN, CDR2 SVGIG (reference sequence). The germline V and J ends were trimmed by 0 bases and 7 bases, with 16 bases remaining between them. In nucleotides, the CDR3 is TGTGCCTGGAGTGTAGCCCGACAGGTTCTAAATTCACCCCTCCACTTT. Its protein product is CAWSVARQVLNSPLHF.

This clone was seen only once. The V gene is TRBV3-1 (or the pseudogene TRBV3-2), the J gene TRBJ1-1; weak D call: TRBD1 (6 bases). V was cut by 1 base and J by 5 bases, with 14 bases left in between. This CDR3 spans 15 amino acids. Germline V lookup: CDR1 LGHDT, CDR2 YNNKEL (reference sequence). CDR3 coding DNA: TGTGCCAGCAGCCAAGGGGCAGGGGCCGGGACTGAAGCTTTCTTT. Amino acids: CASSQGAGAGTEAFF.

The rearrangement links TRBV3-1 (or the pseudogene TRBV3-2) to TRBJ2-7, with TRBD1 matching 7 bases. Trimming cost V 2 bases and J 2 bases; bases outside gene matches: 3. The CDR3 sequence is 14 residues long. Germline assignment: CDR1 LGHDT and CDR2 YNNKEL (reference sequence). CDR3 nucleotides: TGTGCCAGCAGCCAACGACAGGGCGCCTACGAGCAGTACTTC. This codes for CASSQRQGAYEQYF.

The chain is built from TRBV29-1 and TRBJ2-5; TRBD2 matches 10 bases. This CDR3 region has 16 residues. The ends lost 6 bases at V and 0 bases at J; junction bases unmatched: 10. The germline CDR1 and CDR2 sequences are SQVTM and ANQGSEA. CDR3 in DNA: TGCAGCGTCTTTATAGGGCTAGCGGGGGACCAAGAGACCCAGTACTTC. It encodes CSVFIGLAGDQETQYF. Together with reference TRBV29-1 and TRBJ2-5, the CDR3 gives the full variable domain: SAVISQKPSRDICQRGTSLTIQCQVDSQVTMMFWYRQQPGQSLTLIATANQGSEATYESGFVIDKFPISRPNLTFSTLTVSNMSPEDSSIYLCSVFIGLAGDQETQYFGPGTRLLVL.

The genes are TRBV7-9 and TRBJ1-1; TRBD1 might be the D (5 bases). The CDR3 loop spans 16 amino acids. CDR1 is SEHNR, CDR2 FQNEAQ, per germline (reference sequence). V gave up 1 base and J gave up 1 base, with 13 bases separating them. In DNA form, the CDR3 reads TGTGCCAGCAGCTTAGTTATGGGGCCCCAGAACACTGAAGCTTTCTTT. Encoded protein: CASSLVMGPQNTEAFF.

The gene calls are TRBV19 and TRBJ1-4, with 7 nucleotides matching TRBD1. The CDR3 has 15 amino acids. Losses at the gene ends were 5 bases for V and 0 bases for J; bases not matched to a gene: 3. Germline V CDR1 and CDR2: LNHDA, SQIVND (reference sequence). In nucleotides, the CDR3 is TGTGCCAGTAGTCGGGACAGACCAACTAATGAAAAACTGTTTTTT. Its translation is CASSRDRPTNEKLFF.

V usage is TRBV11-2 and J usage is TRBJ2-7; TRBD1 aligns across 7 bases. The CDR3 totals 14 residues. V shed 2 bases, J shed 2 bases, and the junction held 3 bases outside the gene matches. The germline gives CDR1 SGHAT, CDR2 FQNNGV. CDR3 sequence: CASSLNRGPYEQYF. The CDR3, as DNA: TGTGCCAGCAGCTTAAACAGGGGCCCCTACGAGCAGTACTTC. The entire variable domain, with the rest obtained from reference TRBV11-2 and TRBJ2-7, is as follows: EAGVAQSPRYKIIEKRQSVAFWCNPISGHATLYWYQQILGQGPKLLIQFQNNGVVDDSQLPKDRFSAERLKGVDSTLKIQPAKLEDSAVYLCASSLNRGPYEQYFGPGTRLTVT.

The chain recombines TRBV6-2 or TRBV6-3 with TRBJ2-2; D call uncertain. V was pared by 5 bases and J by 6 bases, with 10 bases between. Germline V lookup: CDR1 MNHEY, CDR2 SVGEGT. This CDR3 contains 13 residues. CDR3 nucleotides: TGTGCCAGCAGTGTTTATGCGTCCGGGGAGCTGTTTTTT. It yields the protein CASSVYASGELFF.

The chain recombines TRBV6-5 with TRBJ1-2; TRBD1 matches 7 bases. The CDR3 has 13 amino acids. Per germline, CDR1 MNHEY and CDR2 SVGAGI. V was clipped by 0 bases and J by 5 bases; unmatched bases: 0. The CDR3 loop is CASSYSGQYGYTF. In DNA, the CDR3 is TGTGCCAGCAGTTACTCGGGACAGTATGGCTACACCTTC.

The genes are TRBV10-3 and TRBJ1-2; maybe TRBD1 (5 bases). Germline loops: CDR1 ENHRY, CDR2 SYGVKD. The CDR3 covers 15 residues. V gave up 0 bases and J gave up 5 bases, with 13 bases separating them. As DNA, the CDR3 is TGTGCCATCAGTGAGTCAACAGGCGAGACATATGGCTACACCTTC. Its translation: CAISESTGETYGYTF.

The chain couples TRBV5-1 to TRBJ1-1, with a weak D call TRBD1 (6 bases). CDR3 length: 16 residues. From germline, CDR1 is SGHRS and CDR2 YFSETQ. The V gene lost 4 bases and the J gene lost 2 bases, with 18 bases spanning the gap. CDR3 sequence: CASSPGGGGANTEAFF. The CDR3 DNA follows: TGCGCCAGCAGCCCTGGAGGAGGGGGGGCAAACACTGAAGCTTTCTTT.

The chain has TRBV7-2 and TRBJ2-7; 11 nucleotides match TRBD1. Germline V gives CDR1 SGHTA, CDR2 FQGNSA. V shed 0 bases, J shed 2 bases, and the junction held 6 bases outside the gene matches. There are 17 residues in the CDR3. CDR3 in amino acids: CASSLAGQGAKAYEQYF. Written as DNA, the CDR3 is TGTGCCAGCAGCTTAGCTGGACAGGGGGCTAAGGCCTACGAGCAGTACTTC. Full variable domain (missing parts from reference TRBV7-2 and TRBJ2-7): GAGVSQSPSNKVTEKGKDVELRCDPISGHTALYWYRQSLGQGLEFLIYFQGNSAPDKSGLPSDRFSAERTGGSVSTLTIQRTQQEDSAVYLCASSLAGQGAKAYEQYFGPGTRLTVT.

The chain uses TRBV3-1 (or the pseudogene TRBV3-2) and TRBJ2-2; D possibly corresponds to TRBD2 (6 bases). The CDR3 is made up of 15 amino acids. The V end was cut by 0 bases, the J end by 5 bases, with 10 bases between. Germline assignment: CDR1 LGHDT and CDR2 YNNKEL (reference sequence). In DNA, the CDR3 is TGTGCCAGCAGCCAAGACCTGCGGGGAACCGGGGAGCTGTTTTTT. Protein: CASSQDLRGTGELFF.